This T cell receptor beta chain was observed in a study of T cells after yellow fever vaccination. Across the study: Where fractions had low cell numbers, libraries were prepared from them with the SMART-Seq v4 Ultra Low Input RNA kit.

The sample holds a few counts of this clonotype. Its specificity is not known. As TCR cDNA was made by 5'RACE template switching, a universal primer site and UMIs were added. TCRdb fed the 5' RACE reads into MiXCR, producing one record per CDR3 protein. The data contain some 340,000 distinct CDR3 sequences, roughly a tenth of them singletons. Study results and caveats: A weaker but faster secondary response was observed, peaking on day 5 versus 15. Abundant contaminating clonotypes from the bulk population could appear in FACS-sorted repertoires.

The input for sequencing was CD4+ T cells sorted from PBMCs, taken 45 days after the yellow fever booster vaccination. The receptor was isolated from a man aged 18-30 years who received the YFV17D yellow fever vaccine.

The CDR3 protein is CASTFGQGGDEQYF. The CDR3 nucleotides read TGTGCCAGTACCTTCGGACAGGGGGGGGACGAGCAGTACTTC. The chain couples TRBV19 to TRBJ2-7; TRBD1 matches at 10 bases. The germline CDR1 and CDR2 sequences are LNHDA and SQIVND (reference sequence). This CDR3 is built from 14 residues. Trimming removed 7 bases from V and 5 bases from J; junction bases left unmatched: 8.